Listed here are 24 T cell receptor beta chains from one sample, sequenced in a study of cytomegalovirus exposure and HLA in healthy donors. The PCR had 60 Vbeta and 13 Jbeta primers. Using immunoSEQ multiplex PCR, the repertoire was profiled, and TCRdb retains in-frame clones only, with some absent. The sample lists approximately 100,000 clones; about 81% were seen once. The specimen was PBMCs. The receptors were sampled from a man aged 40-49 years in good health and CMV-seronegative.

The chain recombines TRBV25-1 with TRBJ2-3; weak D call: TRBD2 (6 bases). This CDR3 comprises 16 residues. Germline CDR1 is MGHDK and CDR2 is SYGVNS. V gave up 8 bases and J gave up 3 bases, with 21 bases separating them. The CDR3 coding sequence is TGTGCCAGCTCCTCGATAGGCACCGGGACTACAGATACGCAGTATTTT. Amino acid sequence: CASSSIGTGTTDTQYF.

J is TRBJ2-1 and V is TRBV14; unclear D gene. Germline V gene sequence: CDR1 SGHDN, CDR2 FVKESK. This CDR3 contains 13 residues. Between the trimmed V and J ends, which lost 4 bases and 10 bases, there was a span of 14 bases. The CDR3 reads CASSPHLVQEQFF. The CDR3 region has the DNA TGTGCCAGCAGCCCCCATCTGGTGCAGGAGCAGTTCTTC.

The chain employs TRBV5-5 and TRBJ2-4; no reliable D call. Trimming stripped 0 bases from V and 13 bases from J, with 8 bases between. CDR1 is SGHKS, CDR2 YYEKEE, per germline (reference sequence). The CDR3 loop spans 11 amino acids. The CDR3 spells CASSLVEEQYF. The CDR3 DNA reads as TGTGCCAGCAGCTTGGTAGAAGAACAGTACTTC.

CDR3 in amino acids: CASSLIQGGSPLHF. In DNA form, the CDR3 reads TGTGCCAGCAGCTTAATACAGGGCGGTTCACCCCTCCACTTT. V usage is TRBV5-4 and J usage is TRBJ1-6, with D tentatively TRBD1 (6 bases). V was clipped by 2 bases and J by 9 bases, with 12 bases between them. This CDR3 has 14 amino acids. CDR1 is SGHNT, CDR2 YYREEE, per germline (reference sequence). Full variable domain (outside the CDR3, taken from reference TRBV5-4 and TRBJ1-6): ETGVTQSPTHLIKTRGQQVTLRCSSQSGHNTVSWYQQALGQGPQFIFQYYREEENGRGNFPPRFSGLQFPNYSSELNVNALELDDSALYLCASSLIQGGSPLHFGNGTRLTVT.

This clone showed up just a few times. One end of the junction does not line up with germline, which may come from a read error. The genes are TRBV12-5 and TRBJ1-4; D is undetermined. This CDR3 comprises 15 residues. Germline CDR1 is LGHNT and CDR2 is FRNRAP. CDR3 loop: CASGPLQSTYDKLFF. The CDR3 DNA is TGTGCTAGTGGTCCCCTACAGAGCACCTATGATAAACTGTTTTTT.

This chain joins TRBV4-1 and TRBJ1-5; D is uncertain. The V gene's germline CDR1 is MGHRA and CDR2 YSYEKL. The CDR3 loop spans 14 amino acids. V was pared by 0 bases and J by 7 bases, with 10 bases between. CDR3: CASSQDSGKQPQHF. Written as DNA, the CDR3 is TGCGCCAGCAGCCAAGATTCAGGTAAACAGCCCCAGCATTTT.

The chain uses TRBV7-2 and TRBJ1-4, with TRBD1 matching 7 bases. CDR3 size: 14 residues. V lost 5 bases to trimming and J lost 5 bases; unmatched junction nucleotides: 5. Germline V CDR1 and CDR2: SGHTA, FQGNSA. This CDR3 is CASSRGQANEKLFF. In DNA form, the CDR3 reads TGTGCCAGCAGCAGAGGACAGGCCAATGAAAAACTGTTTTTT.

The chain uses TRBV5-6 and TRBJ1-6, with D possibly matching TRBD1 (6 bases). Germline CDR1 is SGHDT and CDR2 is YYEEEE. V was shortened by 2 bases and J by 0 bases, with 9 bases between the two germline ends. CDR3 length: 16 residues. CDR3 region: CASSLTGNSYNSPLHF. The CDR3 nucleotides read TGTGCCAGCAGCTTAACAGGGAACTCCTATAATTCACCCCTCCACTTT.

The chain is built from TRBV10-3 and TRBJ2-7; 9 bases agree with TRBD1. Germline V gene data show CDR1 as ENHRY and CDR2 as SYGVKD. The trim removed 0 bases at V and 2 bases at J, leaving 5 bases unmatched. This CDR3 has 16 amino acids. CDR3 region: CAISESGTGLAYEQYF. The DNA of the CDR3 is TGTGCCATCAGTGAGTCAGGGACAGGGCTGGCCTACGAGCAGTACTTC.

DNA for the CDR3: TGTGCCAGCAGTGAAGGGACTAGCGGGGGGGCTTGGAAGACCCAGTACTTC. Protein product: CASSEGTSGGAWKTQYF. This sequence joins TRBV5-4 and TRBJ2-5, with TRBD2 identical over 16 bases. V shed 5 bases and J 6 bases; nucleotides not matched to a gene: 10. The CDR3 covers 17 residues. The germline CDR1 and CDR2 sequences are SGHNT and YYREEE (reference sequence).

This clone occurred a few times. A junction end diverges from the germline sequence, so it may reflect a read error. The rearrangement uses TRBV2 and TRBJ2-5; 8 bases are a match to TRBD2. The germline gives CDR1 SNHLY, CDR2 FYNNEI. The CDR3 runs to 13 residues. The CDR3 sequence is CASSEEGRGASHF. The CDR3 DNA sequence: TGTGCCAGCAGTGAAGAAGGGCGGGGGGCCTCGCACTTC.

J is TRBJ2-7 and V is TRBV7-6, with D perhaps TRBD2 (6 bases). The CDR3 is 14 amino acids. Trimming removed 0 bases at V and 3 bases at J, with 9 bases between. The germline CDR1 and CDR2 sequences are SGHVS and FNYEAQ. The CDR3 protein is CASSLAWGDYEQYF. DNA of the CDR3: TGTGCCAGCAGCTTAGCTTGGGGGGACTACGAGCAGTACTTC.

The CDR3 protein is CASSPGPLQENYGYTF. CDR3 in DNA: TGTGCCAGCAGTCCAGGGCCTCTTCAGGAAAACTATGGCTACACCTTC. The rearrangement joins TRBV28 to TRBJ1-2; possibly TRBD1 for D (5 bases). The CDR3 runs 16 residues. Trimming left V 5 bases short and J 2 bases short, with 18 bases between. The germline CDR1 and CDR2 sequences are MDHEN and SYDVKM.

The chain couples TRBV5-6 to TRBJ1-3, with D possibly TRBD1 on 5 matching bases. Germline V gene sequence: CDR1 SGHDT, CDR2 YYEEEE. Trimming shortened V by 0 bases and J by 0 bases, and 10 bases separated the two germline ends. The length of the CDR3 is 16 residues. The DNA of the CDR3 is TGTGCCAGCAGCTTGGGGGGCGGCCTCTCTGGAAACACCATATATTTT. This encodes CASSLGGGLSGNTIYF.

The V call is TRBV19, the J call TRBJ1-1; 7 bases match TRBD1. CDR3 length: 11 amino acids. The ends lost 7 bases at V and 8 bases at J; junction bases unmatched: 4. The germline gives CDR1 LNHDA, CDR2 SQIVND (reference sequence). CDR3 coding DNA: TGTGCCAGTAAGAGGGACAGCGAAGCTTTCTTT. Translated: CASKRDSEAFF.

The gene calls are TRBV5-1 and TRBJ2-6; D not resolved. In germline, CDR1 is SGHRS, CDR2 YFSETQ. The CDR3 spans 15 residues. V dropped 4 bases and J dropped 3 bases, with 11 bases sitting between them. CDR3: CASSQIAGGANVLTF. CDR3 in DNA: TGCGCCAGCAGCCAGATCGCTGGTGGGGCCAACGTCCTGACTTTC.

The chain joins TRBV6-1 to TRBJ2-7; 7 positions agree with TRBD2. Germline assignment: CDR1 MNHNS and CDR2 SASEGT. The CDR3 spans 15 residues. V lost 8 bases and J lost 4; bases outside the gene matches: 14. Written as DNA, the CDR3 is TGTGCCAGCCAAAGGGCCGACACCGGGGGGTACGAGCAGTACTTC. It encodes CASQRADTGGYEQYF.

The chain is built from TRBV28 and TRBJ2-4; D gene ambiguous. Germline lookup yields CDR1 MDHEN and CDR2 SYDVKM. This CDR3 comprises 13 residues. V shed 8 bases and J shed 3 bases, with 11 bases lying between them. As DNA, the CDR3 is TGTGCCAGCCTCTCCACAGACAAAAACATTCAGTACTTC. As protein: CASLSTDKNIQYF.

This clone was seen a handful of times. CDR3 protein: CASIGQDRGGNTEAFF. CDR3 bases: TGTGCCAGCATCGGTCAGGACAGGGGGGGGAACACTGAAGCTTTCTTT. The chain couples TRBV6-6 to TRBJ1-1, with 10 bases aligning to TRBD1. The CDR3 contains 16 residues. The trim removed 7 bases at V and 1 base at J, leaving 9 bases unmatched. The germline V gene has CDR1 MNHNY and CDR2 SVGAGI (reference sequence).

The rearrangement uses TRBV4-2 and TRBJ2-1; TRBD2 matches at 9 bases. J gave up 2 bases and V 2 bases, and 7 bases lay outside the gene matches. This CDR3 region has 17 residues. Per the germline V gene, CDR1 is LGHNA and CDR2 is YNFKEQ. The CDR3 sequence: CASSQTIAGDTYNEQFF. CDR3 DNA: TGTGCCAGCAGCCAAACTATAGCGGGGGACACCTACAATGAGCAGTTCTTC.

A remark on this clone: A read error may account for a junction end that differs from germline. This chain links TRBV4-1 with TRBJ2-1; 8 bases line up with TRBD1. The length of the CDR3 is 15 residues. The germline gives CDR1 MGHRA, CDR2 YSYEKL. The CDR3, as DNA: TGCGCCAGCAGCCAAGAGGACAGGGCCTACAGTGAGCAGTTCTTC. It specifies CASSQEDRAYSEQFF.

This chain uses TRBV6-6 with TRBJ1-2; TRBD1 agrees at 7 bases. Germline CDR1 MNHNY, CDR2 SVGAGI (reference sequence). The CDR3 consists of 14 residues. V lost 0 bases, J lost 5 bases, and 3 bases stayed unmatched. The CDR3 sequence: CASSYSTGVYGYTF. CDR3 DNA sequence: TGTGCCAGCAGTTACTCCACAGGGGTTTATGGCTACACCTTC.

The rearrangement joins TRBV6-5 to TRBJ2-3; 8 positions agree with TRBD2. This CDR3 contains 15 residues. Germline lookup yields CDR1 MNHEY and CDR2 SVGAGI. The trim removed 5 bases at V and 4 bases at J, leaving 8 bases unmatched. This CDR3 reads CASSPYAGGSDTQYF. The CDR3 DNA sequence: TGTGCCAGCAGTCCTTACGCGGGGGGCTCAGATACGCAGTATTTT.

J is TRBJ2-1 and V is TRBV5-6; 7 bases are shared with TRBD2. V dropped 0 bases and J dropped 9; count of bases not matched to a gene: 9. The V gene's germline CDR1 is SGHDT and CDR2 YYEEEE. This CDR3 has 15 residues. CDR3 region: CASSLGTRLSSEQFF. In DNA form, the CDR3 reads TGTGCCAGCAGCTTGGGGACTAGGCTATCCAGTGAGCAGTTCTTC.